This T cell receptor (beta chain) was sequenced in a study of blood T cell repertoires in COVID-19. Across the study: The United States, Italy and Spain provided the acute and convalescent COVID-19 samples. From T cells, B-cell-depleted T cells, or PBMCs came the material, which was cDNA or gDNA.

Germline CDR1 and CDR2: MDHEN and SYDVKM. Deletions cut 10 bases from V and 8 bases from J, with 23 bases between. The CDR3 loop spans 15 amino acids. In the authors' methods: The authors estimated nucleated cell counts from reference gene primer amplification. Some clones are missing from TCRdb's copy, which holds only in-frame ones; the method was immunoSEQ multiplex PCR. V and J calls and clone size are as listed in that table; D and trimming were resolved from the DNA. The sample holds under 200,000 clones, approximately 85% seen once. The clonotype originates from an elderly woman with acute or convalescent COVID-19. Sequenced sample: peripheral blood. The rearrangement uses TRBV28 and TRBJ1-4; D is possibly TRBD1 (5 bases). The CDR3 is CATLTGGAVNEKLFF. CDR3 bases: TGTGCCACCCTAACCGGGGGAGCAGTAAACGAAAAACTGTTTTTT.